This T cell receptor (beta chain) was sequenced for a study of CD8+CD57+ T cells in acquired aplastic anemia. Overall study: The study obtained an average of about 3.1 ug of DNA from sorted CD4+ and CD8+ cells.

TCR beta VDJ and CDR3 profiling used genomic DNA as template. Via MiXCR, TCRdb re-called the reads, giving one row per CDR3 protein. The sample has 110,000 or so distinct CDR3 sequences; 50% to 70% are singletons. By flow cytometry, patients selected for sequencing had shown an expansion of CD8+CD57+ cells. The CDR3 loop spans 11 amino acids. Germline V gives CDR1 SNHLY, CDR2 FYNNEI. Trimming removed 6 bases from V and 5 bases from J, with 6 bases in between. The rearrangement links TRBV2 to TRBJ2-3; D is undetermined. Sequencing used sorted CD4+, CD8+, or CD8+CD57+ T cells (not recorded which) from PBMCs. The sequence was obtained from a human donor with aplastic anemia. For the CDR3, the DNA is TGTGCCAGCAGGGACGGAGATACGCAGTATTTT. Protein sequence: CASRDGDTQYF.